The 2 T cell receptor beta chains below all came from one sample that was sequenced in a study of T cell repertoires in cytomegalovirus infection. TCRdb called the reads again in MiXCR, with one record for every CDR3 protein. The table lists roughly 600,000 distinct CDR3 sequences, 20% to 30% of them singletons. Sequences were obtained from CD8+ T cells from PBMCs. Receptor source: a human donor in good health (CMV status not recorded). Some clones in this sample may be carry-over from other donors' samples.

The rearrangement joins TRBV6-2 or TRBV6-3 to TRBJ1-5, with D hard to call. This CDR3 comprises 12 residues. Looked up from germline, CDR1 is MNHEY and CDR2 is SVGEGT. V was clipped by 6 bases and J by 3 bases, with 6 bases between them. The CDR3 protein is CASRLLNQPQHF. The CDR3 region has the DNA TGTGCCAGCAGGCTTCTCAATCAGCCCCAGCATTTT.

This clonotype was recorded at least ten times. This sequence joins TRBV7-9 and TRBJ1-1, with D possibly TRBD1 on 6 matching bases. This CDR3 has 12 amino acids. Trimming removed 5 bases from V and 3 bases from J, with 7 bases in between. Germline CDR1 is SEHNR and CDR2 is FQNEAQ (reference sequence). CDR3 sequence: CASSKGDTEAFF. The CDR3, as DNA: TGTGCCAGCAGCAAGGGGGACACTGAAGCTTTCTTT.